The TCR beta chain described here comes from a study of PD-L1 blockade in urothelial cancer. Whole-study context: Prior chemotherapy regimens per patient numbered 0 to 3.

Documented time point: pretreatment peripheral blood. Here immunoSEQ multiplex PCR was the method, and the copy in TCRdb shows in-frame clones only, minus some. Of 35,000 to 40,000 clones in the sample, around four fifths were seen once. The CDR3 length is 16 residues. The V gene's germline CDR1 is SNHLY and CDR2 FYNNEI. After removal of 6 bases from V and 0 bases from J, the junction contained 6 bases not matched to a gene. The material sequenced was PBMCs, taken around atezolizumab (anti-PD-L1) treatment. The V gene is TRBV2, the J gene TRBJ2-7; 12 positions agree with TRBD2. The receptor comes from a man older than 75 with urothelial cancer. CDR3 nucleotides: TGTGCCAGCAGAGGGCTAGCGGGAGGGAGCTCCTACGAGCAGTACTTC. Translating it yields CASRGLAGGSSYEQYF.